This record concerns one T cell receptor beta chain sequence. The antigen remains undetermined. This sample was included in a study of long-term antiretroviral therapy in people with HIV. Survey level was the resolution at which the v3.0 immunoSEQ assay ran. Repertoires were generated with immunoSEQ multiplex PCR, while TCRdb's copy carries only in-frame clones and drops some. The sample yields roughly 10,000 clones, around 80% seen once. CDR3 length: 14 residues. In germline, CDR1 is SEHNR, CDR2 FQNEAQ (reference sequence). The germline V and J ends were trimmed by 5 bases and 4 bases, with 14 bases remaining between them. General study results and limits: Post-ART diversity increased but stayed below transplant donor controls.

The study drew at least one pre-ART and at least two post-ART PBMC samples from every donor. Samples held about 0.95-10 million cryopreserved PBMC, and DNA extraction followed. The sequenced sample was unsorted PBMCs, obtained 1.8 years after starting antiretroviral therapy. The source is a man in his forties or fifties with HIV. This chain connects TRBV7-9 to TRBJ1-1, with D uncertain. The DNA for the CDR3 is TGTGCCAGCAGCCCCCCAGGTGGGAGCACTGAAGCTTTCTTT. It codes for CASSPPGGSTEAFF.